Following are 23 T cell receptor beta chains from one sample sequenced in a study of blood T cells in healthy people across ages (dated by TCRdb to about 2015). The library came from 5' RACE. For sequencing, an Illumina HiSeq 2500 was employed. A second PCR of roughly 7 to 11 cycles was run with a J-beta primer mix and a sample-barcoded 5' primer. TCRdb's own reprocessing of the public reads used fastp at Q25 and MiXCR and kept productive beta chains. A single entry per CDR3 protein holds the most common genes and DNA from its merged rows. The sample profile shows more than 550,000 distinct CDR3 sequences; about a fifth of them were found once. The ten top clones hold roughly a fifth of the sample. Specimen: blood. The source of these receptors is a man between 65 and 85 years old in good health.

The chain joins TRBV7-2 to TRBJ1-1, with D uncertain. The germline V gene encodes CDR1 SGHTA and CDR2 FQGNSA. This CDR3 contains 13 residues. The V gene lost 7 bases and the J gene lost 1 base, with 10 bases spanning the gap. Written as DNA, the CDR3 is TGTGCCAGCACCAAGTGGGAGAACACTGAAGCTTTCTTT. It encodes CASTKWENTEAFF. The whole variable domain, remainder taken from reference TRBV7-2 and TRBJ1-1, is GAGVSQSPSNKVTEKGKDVELRCDPISGHTALYWYRQSLGQGLEFLIYFQGNSAPDKSGLPSDRFSAERTGGSVSTLTIQRTQQEDSAVYLCASTKWENTEAFFGQGTRLTVV.

The chain's CDR3 is CASRASGMVLEQYF. The CDR3 DNA is TGTGCCAGCAGGGCTAGCGGTATGGTCTTGGAGCAGTACTTC. This chain connects TRBV6-5 to TRBJ2-5, with TRBD2 matching over 7 bases. Germline V gene lookup returns CDR1 MNHEY and CDR2 SVGAGI. The CDR3 runs to 14 residues. With 6 bases clipped from V and 11 bases from J, the junction kept 15 bases outside the gene matches.

This clonotype was observed a few times. J is TRBJ2-1 and V is TRBV20-1; TRBD2 matches at 11 bases. Looked up from germline, CDR1 is DFQATT and CDR2 is SNEGSKA (reference sequence). The CDR3 has 16 amino acids. Trimming cost V 6 bases and J 6 bases; bases outside gene matches: 13. The CDR3, as DNA: TGCAGTGCCCCCGTAGGTAGCGGGGGGGCTGCCAATGAGCAGTTCTTC. Amino acids: CSAPVGSGGAANEQFF.

As for this clonotype: A read error is possible here, since a much larger clone lies one base away. In nucleotides, the CDR3 is TGTGCCAGCAACTTAGCGGGGATTTCAGGAGCTTTCTTT. Translated, it gives CASNLAGISGAFF. The chain combines TRBV7-6 with TRBJ1-1; no definite D call. The CDR3 consists of 13 residues. Germline loops: CDR1 SGHVS, CDR2 FNYEAQ.

This clonotype has at least ten counts. The chain links TRBV20-1 to TRBJ1-2; no definite D call. Trimming removed 3 bases from V and 2 bases from J, with 16 bases in between. The germline V gene encodes CDR1 DFQATT and CDR2 SNEGSKA (reference sequence). The CDR3 has 15 amino acids. The CDR3 reads CSARLIRTTNYGYTF. The CDR3 DNA sequence: TGCAGTGCTAGGCTAATTAGGACGACCAACTATGGCTACACCTTC.

The rearrangement links TRBV20-1 to TRBJ1-4; D is undetermined. Germline values: CDR1 DFQATT, CDR2 SNEGSKA (reference sequence). The CDR3 spans 14 residues. V was trimmed by 3 bases and J by 8 bases, leaving 16 bases between them. DNA of the CDR3: TGCAGTGCTAGTTGGACCGGGGTGAAGGAAAAACTGTTTTTT. Translating it yields CSASWTGVKEKLFF.

CDR3 bases: TGTGCCAGTAGTATAGATCAGGGACTAGCGGGAAATGAGCAGTTCTTC. It codes for CASSIDQGLAGNEQFF. V usage is TRBV19 and J usage is TRBJ2-5; 13 bases map to TRBD2. The closer fit of TRBJ2-1 to the DNA end suggests the J call may be wrong. Germline values: CDR1 LNHDA, CDR2 SQIVND (reference sequence). The CDR3 spans 16 residues.

The genes are TRBV20-1 and TRBJ1-1; D remains ambiguous. Germline CDR1 reads DFQATT; CDR2 reads SNEGSKA (reference sequence). Trimming shortened V by 7 bases and J by 5 bases, and 14 bases separated the two germline ends. CDR3 length: 12 amino acids. CDR3 loop: CSGRGVGTEAFF. The CDR3 DNA follows: TGCAGTGGGAGAGGCGTGGGGACTGAAGCTTTCTTT.

The rearrangement joins TRBV20-1 to TRBJ1-2; D is perhaps TRBD1 (5 bases). Trimming took off 2 bases at V and 4 bases at J, with 11 bases between the two ends. The CDR3 sequence is 13 residues long. Per germline, CDR1 DFQATT and CDR2 SNEGSKA (reference sequence). CDR3 nucleotides: TGCAGTGCTAGATCTTGGGGCCTCTATGGCTACACCTTC. This codes for CSARSWGLYGYTF.

This clonotype has only a few counts. This sequence joins TRBV18 and TRBJ2-7; 12 bases are shared with TRBD2. CDR3 length equals 15 residues. Looked up from germline, CDR1 is KGHSH and CDR2 is LQKENI. V lost 3 bases and J lost 4; bases outside the gene matches: 4. CDR3 DNA sequence: TGTGCCAGCTCACCCCGACTAGCGGGAGAATACGAGCAGTACGTC. This codes for CASSPRLAGEYEQYV.

The chain links TRBV4-3 to TRBJ1-5; D is unresolved. V lost 2 bases, J lost 1 base, and 9 bases lay in between. The CDR3 totals 15 residues. CDR1 and CDR2 from the germline V gene are LGHNA and YSLEER. CDR3 sequence (DNA): TGCGCCAGCAGCCAAACCGCCGACAGCAATCAGCCCCAGCATTTT. Amino acids: CASSQTADSNQPQHF.

The chain joins TRBV12-3 or TRBV12-4 to TRBJ1-2; D unresolved. V lost 6 bases, J lost 8 bases, and 10 bases lay in between. The CDR3 has 11 amino acids. The CDR3 DNA sequence: TGTGCCAGCAGACCCAGCGGGGGCTACACCTTC. Its protein product is CASRPSGGYTF.

The V call is TRBV5-1, the J call TRBJ2-7, with D perhaps TRBD1 (6 bases). Germline lookup yields CDR1 SGHRS and CDR2 YFSETQ. Trimming removed 6 bases from V and 3 bases from J, with 7 bases in between. The CDR3 has 11 amino acids. In nucleotides, the CDR3 is TGCGCCAGCAAACAGGGCTACGAGCAGTACTTC. Amino acid sequence: CASKQGYEQYF.

This clonotype appeared a few times. V is TRBV29-1 and J is TRBJ2-5, with TRBD1 as a possible D gene (6 bases). The DNA end is more similar to TRBJ2-7, so the J call may be wrong. This CDR3 is 13 amino acids long. Germline V lookup: CDR1 SQVTM, CDR2 ANQGSEA. CDR3 coding DNA: TGCAGCGCTGGGGGCGATTTCTCCTACGAGCAGTACTTC. It encodes CSAGGDFSYEQYF.

In its sample, this clonotype was seen a few times. J is TRBJ2-1 and V is TRBV7-2, with D perhaps given as TRBD1 or TRBD2 (5 bases each). The V gene's germline CDR1 is SGHTA and CDR2 FQGNSA. The CDR3 spans 15 residues. V shed 5 bases and J shed 8 bases, with 19 bases lying between them. The CDR3 sequence: CASSKHILGVDEQFF. In DNA, the CDR3 is TGTGCCAGCAGCAAACACATCCTGGGGGTCGATGAGCAGTTCTTC.

CDR3 in DNA: TGTGCCAGCAGCCAGGTTCCTCAACCGGATAATTCACCCCTCCACTTT. It specifies CASSQVPQPDNSPLHF. This chain links TRBV5-5 with TRBJ1-6; unclear D gene. CDR3 size: 16 residues. Trimming shortened V by 4 bases and J by 5 bases, and 16 bases separated the two germline ends. Germline loops: CDR1 SGHKS, CDR2 YYEKEE (reference sequence).

This clonotype was seen more than once but under ten times. V gene TRBV24-1 combines with J gene TRBJ1-4; possible D gene TRBD1, 5 bases. CDR1 and CDR2 from the germline V gene are KGHDR and SFDVKD. V gave up 3 bases and J gave up 2 bases, with 9 bases separating them. The CDR3 is 15 amino acids. The CDR3 region is CATSDPGGTNEKLFF. The CDR3 region has the DNA TGTGCCACCAGTGATCCGGGGGGGACTAATGAAAAACTGTTTTTT.

J is TRBJ1-1 and V is TRBV29-1; D perhaps matches TRBD1 (6 bases). There are 13 residues in the CDR3. Germline V lookup: CDR1 SQVTM, CDR2 ANQGSEA. The V gene lost 7 bases and the J gene lost 0 bases, with 12 bases spanning the gap. Here the CDR3 DNA reads TGCAGCGCTCGACAGGAAATGAACACTGAAGCTTTCTTT. This sequence encodes CSARQEMNTEAFF. Looking up the rest from reference TRBV29-1 and TRBJ1-1 gives the full variable domain: SAVISQKPSRDICQRGTSLTIQCQVDSQVTMMFWYRQQPGQSLTLIATANQGSEATYESGFVIDKFPISRPNLTFSTLTVSNMSPEDSSIYLCSARQEMNTEAFFGQGTRLTVV.

CDR3 region: CASIRETGNTIYF. Here the CDR3 DNA reads TGTGCCAGCATCCGGGAGACTGGAAACACCATATATTTT. V gene TRBV6-1 combines with J gene TRBJ1-3; the D is unclear. There are 13 residues in the CDR3. The germline V and J ends were trimmed by 7 bases and 2 bases, with 9 bases remaining between them. CDR1 is MNHNS and CDR2 is SASEGT in the germline V gene.

This clonotype was detected only once. V and J are TRBV20-1 and TRBJ2-3; weak D call: TRBD2 (6 bases). Germline CDR1 reads DFQATT; CDR2 reads SNEGSKA (reference sequence). V lost 3 bases to trimming and J lost 0 bases, with 10 bases between them. This CDR3 has 14 residues. The chain's CDR3 is CSASRGVSTDTQYF. The DNA of the CDR3 is TGCAGTGCTAGTCGCGGGGTTAGCACAGATACGCAGTATTTT.

The table lists this clonotype with a few counts. The V gene is TRBV20-1, the J gene TRBJ1-2; D is unresolved. Trimming took off 3 bases at V and 5 bases at J, with 10 bases between the two ends. Germline values: CDR1 DFQATT, CDR2 SNEGSKA (reference sequence). The CDR3 totals 12 residues. The CDR3: CSASIGRYGYTF. The DNA of the CDR3 is TGCAGTGCTAGCATCGGTCGGTATGGCTACACCTTC.

At least ten counts were recorded for this clonotype. V gene TRBV5-1 combines with J gene TRBJ1-1; possibly TRBD1 for D (5 bases). CDR3 length equals 13 residues. CDR1 and CDR2 (germline): SGHRS, YFSETQ. Trimming left V 4 bases short and J 5 bases short, with 12 bases between. CDR3 coding DNA: TGCGCCAGCAGCCCATACGGGGGTACTGAAGCTTTCTTT. Translating gives CASSPYGGTEAFF.

This clonotype was seen more than once but under ten times. This chain links TRBV14 with TRBJ2-7, with D perhaps being TRBD1 or TRBD2 (5 bases each). The CDR3 extends over 15 amino acids. The germline V and J ends were trimmed by 6 bases and 7 bases, with 22 bases remaining between them. Germline V gene data show CDR1 as SGHDN and CDR2 as FVKESK. CDR3 residues: CASSLGRQPLTEQYF. CDR3 sequence (DNA): TGTGCCAGCAGTCTAGGGAGACAGCCCCTAACGGAGCAGTACTTC.